A selection of T cell receptor beta chains follows, all from one sample in a study of identical twins' blood T cells. TCRdb passed the 5' RACE reads through MiXCR, listing each CDR3 protein once. This sample has hundreds of thousands of distinct CDR3 sequences, with roughly 28% found just once. Sequencing was done on a sample of PBMCs. The receptors originated from a woman aged 18 to 50 in good health. The CDR3 runs from the conserved cysteine through the conserved F or W. D genes are given only for firm matches. For some rows the clone size is stated as once, few or many, or as a class when expanded; others skip it.

TRBJ2-5	few	TRBV12-5	.	TGTGCTAGTGGTCCGGACAGAGAGACCCAGTACTTC	CASGPDRETQYF
TRBJ1-1	.	TRBV7-8	.	TGTGCCAGCAGTCCCAACCGAGTTTGGGCTTTCTTT	CASSPNRVWAFF
TRBJ2-1	.	TRBV4-3	.	TGCGCCAGCAGCCAAGTTTCACATGGGAGGCAATACAATGAGCAGTTCTTC	CASSQVSHGRQYNEQFF
TRBJ2-7	.	TRBV4-3	TRBD2	TGCGCCAGCAGCGTAGCTAGCGGGGTCTACGAGCAGTACTTC	CASSVASGVYEQYF
TRBJ1-1	few	TRBV23-1	.	TGCGCCAGCGAGCAAGTCCCACGGGGAACTAGTGAAGCTTTCTTT	CASEQVPRGTSEAFF
TRBJ1-1	few	TRBV6-6	.	TGTGCCAGCAGTTCGACGGCCCTAGGGACTGAAGCTTTCTTT	CASSSTALGTEAFF
TRBJ1-5	few	TRBV7-9	TRBD1	TGTGCCAGCAGCTTAGCGGGACAGGATCAGCCCCAGCATTTT	CASSLAGQDQPQHF
TRBJ1-5	few	TRBV29-1	.	TGCAGCGTTGCGGTGGGAGGCAGCAATCAGCCCCAGCATTTT	CSVAVGGSNQPQHF
TRBJ1-1	few	TRBV9	.	TGTGCCAGCAGCGTAGTCCGGACAAGTGAAGCTTTCTTT	CASSVVRTSEAFF
TRBJ1-2	.	TRBV7-2	.	TGTGCCAGCAGCTTAGGGCAGGGAATTTTCTATGGCTACACCTTC	CASSLGQGIFYGYTF
TRBJ2-5	few	TRBV20-1	.	TGCAGTGCTAGACAGAACTACCAAGAGACCCAGTACTTC	CSARQNYQETQYF
TRBJ1-6	few	TRBV6-5	.	TGTGCCAGCAGCACTATGGGGGGTAACTCACCCCTCCACTTT	CASSTMGGNSPLHF